This T cell receptor (beta chain) was sequenced in a study of blood T cell repertoires in COVID-19. This CDR3 contains 14 residues. Germline CDR1 is MNHEY and CDR2 is SMNVEV (reference sequence). V shed 5 bases and J 14 bases; nucleotides not matched to a gene: 15. In the source study's methods: Estimates of nucleated cell counts were drawn from the amplification of reference gene primers. Assay: immunoSEQ multiplex PCR; the TCRdb copy retains only in-frame clones and omits some. From that table come the V and J calls and clone size; the DNA was used to work out D and trimming. The profile covers about 270,000 clones, with 80% to 90% appearing a single time and roughly 15% taken by the ten largest. This clone was observed a single time. The study assigned cohorts using participant-reported clinical history.

This sequence joins TRBV27 and TRBJ2-1, with 7 bases lining up with TRBD2. This sequence was found in a man aged 18 to 35 who had recovered from COVID-19. Sequenced input: PBMCs or T cells enriched from blood (not recorded which). The CDR3 nucleotides read TGTGCCAGCAGTCCCAGTTGGGGGGGGGAGCGGGAGTTCTTC. It encodes CASSPSWGGEREFF.